This passage covers 2 T cell receptor beta chains from one sample sequenced in a study of metastatic and nonmetastatic thyroid tumors. TCRdb used MiXCR to call clones anew from the PCR reads. The table lists approximately 13,000 clones, about 30% of them singletons, with 10% to 15% in the top ten. There were no patients who had received any treatment before thyroid surgery. The sample comprised tumor tissue. These receptors were taken from a male donor with papillary thyroid cancer or a benign thyroid nodule (not recorded which). Some clones in this sample may be carry-over from other donors' samples.

This chain links TRBV20-1 with TRBJ2-7; TRBD2 aligns across 10 bases. Germline V gene sequence: CDR1 DFQATT, CDR2 SNEGSKA (reference sequence). There are 11 residues in the CDR3. Trimming cost V 8 bases and J 4 bases; bases outside gene matches: 2. CDR3 DNA: TGCAGTAGCGGGAGGGCGTACGAGCAGTACTTC. Protein product: CSSGRAYEQYF.

The chain combines TRBV11-2 with TRBJ1-2; D unclear. The germline V and J ends were trimmed by 6 bases and 4 bases, with 9 bases remaining between them. Germline lookup yields CDR1 SGHAT and CDR2 FQNNGV. CDR3 length: 12 amino acids. Written as DNA, the CDR3 is TGTGCCAGCAGTCTATTCGGCTATGGCTACACCTTC. Translation gives CASSLFGYGYTF.